Each of the 22 T cell receptor beta chains below was sequenced from the same sample in a study of blood T cell repertoires in COVID-19. Sequencing used immunoSEQ multiplex PCR; TCRdb keeps in-frame clones, though not all of them. The sample contains 200,000 or so clones, about four fifths of which appear only once. The material sequenced was PBMCs or T cells enriched from blood (not recorded which). The receptor set was obtained from a man in his forties who had recovered from COVID-19.

The CDR3 here is CASSIDASGGLNTQYF. In nucleotides, the CDR3 is TGTGCCAGTAGTATAGACGCTAGCGGGGGGTTGAATACGCAGTATTTT. The chain joins TRBV19 to TRBJ2-3; 11 bases agree with TRBD2. This CDR3 region has 16 residues. Germline V gene lookup returns CDR1 LNHDA and CDR2 SQIVND (reference sequence). Trimming took 0 bases from V and 7 from J; bases not matched to a gene: 6.

This clone appeared once. This rearrangement joins TRBV28 to TRBJ1-5; 7 bases align to TRBD1. CDR3 length: 17 residues. V lost 7 bases, J lost 6 bases, and 18 bases stayed unmatched. Looked up from germline, CDR1 is MDHEN and CDR2 is SYDVKM. Written as DNA, the CDR3 is TGTGCCAGCACCGCTCGACCAGGGACAGTGGTCGGTCAGCCCCAGCATTTT. Translated, it gives CASTARPGTVVGQPQHF.

J is TRBJ2-3 and V is TRBV7-3; D may be TRBD2 (6 bases). CDR1 is SGHTA and CDR2 is FQGTGA in the germline V gene. V dropped 0 bases and J dropped 1 base, with 8 bases sitting between them. This CDR3 is built from 15 residues. The CDR3 protein is CASSLTSGRTDTQYF. The CDR3 coding sequence is TGTGCCAGCAGCTTAACTAGCGGACGCACAGATACGCAGTATTTT.

This chain links TRBV4-1 with TRBJ1-3; possible D gene TRBD1, 5 bases. Trimming removed 5 bases at V and 1 base at J, with 9 bases between. The CDR3 runs 14 residues. Germline loops: CDR1 MGHRA, CDR2 YSYEKL. DNA for the CDR3: TGCGCCAGCAGCACACAGGAATCTGGAAACACCATATATTTT. Translation gives CASSTQESGNTIYF.

The gene calls are TRBV7-6 and TRBJ1-6, with 9 bases that match TRBD1. CDR1 is SGHVS and CDR2 is FNYEAQ in the germline V gene. V trimming: 4 bases; J trimming: 10 bases; junction bases outside the gene matches: 5. The CDR3 covers 14 residues. CDR3 DNA sequence: TGTGCCAGCAGCTCGGGACAGGGCCTGTCACCCCTCCACTTT. It is translated as CASSSGQGLSPLHF.

This clone is a singleton in its sample. The chain links TRBV7-9 to TRBJ2-7, with D tentatively TRBD1 (6 bases). V was shortened by 5 bases and J by 0 bases, with 8 bases between the two germline ends. In germline, CDR1 is SEHNR, CDR2 FQNEAQ (reference sequence). CDR3 size: 13 residues. This CDR3 reads CASSGQISYEQYF. The CDR3 DNA reads as TGTGCCAGCAGCGGACAGATCTCCTACGAGCAGTACTTC.

V usage is TRBV5-1 and J usage is TRBJ1-2; tentatively, D is TRBD1 (6 bases). With 5 bases removed from V and 7 bases from J, the gap between germline ends came to 21 bases. In germline, CDR1 is SGHRS, CDR2 YFSETQ. The CDR3 extends over 15 amino acids. The CDR3 loop reads CASSSYQQGRGGYTF. The DNA of the CDR3 is TGCGCCAGCAGTTCATACCAACAGGGAAGAGGTGGCTACACCTTC.

This sequence joins TRBV28 and TRBJ1-1; D unresolved. Germline CDR1 MDHEN, CDR2 SYDVKM. The CDR3 runs 13 residues. V lost 3 bases and J lost 1, with 6 bases in between. CDR3 coding DNA: TGTGCCAGCAGTTTGCGGCGGAACACTGAAGCTTTCTTT. It encodes CASSLRRNTEAFF.

This sequence joins TRBV2 and TRBJ1-1; unclear D gene. Germline-derived CDR1 and CDR2 are SNHLY and FYNNEI. The CDR3 extends over 13 amino acids. With 5 bases removed from V and 1 base from J, the gap between germline ends came to 8 bases. The CDR3 region has the DNA TGTGCCAGCAGTCTATCCGGGAACACTGAAGCTTTCTTT. As protein: CASSLSGNTEAFF.

This sequence joins TRBV6-5 and TRBJ1-1; TRBD1 might be the D (5 bases). V dropped 4 bases and J dropped 0 bases, with 9 bases sitting between them. Germline CDR1 and CDR2: MNHEY and SVGAGI. This CDR3 comprises 14 residues. CDR3 in DNA: TGTGCCAGCAGTTCTTACAGGTTGAACACTGAAGCTTTCTTT. This translates into CASSSYRLNTEAFF.

This chain uses TRBV11-2 with TRBJ2-7, with 8 positions matching TRBD2. The CDR3 is 15 amino acids. V lost 3 bases to trimming and J lost 4 bases; unmatched junction nucleotides: 8. Germline V gene sequence: CDR1 SGHAT, CDR2 FQNNGV. The CDR3 reads CASSFIGAGDYEQYF. CDR3 coding DNA: TGTGCCAGCAGCTTTATTGGAGCGGGGGATTACGAGCAGTACTTC.

The chain carries TRBV14 and TRBJ1-2; D call uncertain. The germline V gene encodes CDR1 SGHDN and CDR2 FVKESK. The CDR3 loop spans 13 amino acids. V was cut by 0 bases and J by 8 bases, with 10 bases left in between. CDR3 nucleotide sequence: TGTGCCAGCAGCCAAGAGCGAGTGCGGGGCTACACCTTC. Protein: CASSQERVRGYTF.

The chain links TRBV7-8 to TRBJ1-2; D perhaps matches TRBD1 (6 bases). The V end lost 2 bases, the J end lost 4 bases, and 11 bases lay between the germline ends. Germline V lookup: CDR1 SGHVS, CDR2 FQNEAQ. This CDR3 is 14 amino acids long. Here the CDR3 reads CASSLLIQGYGYTF. CDR3 nucleotide sequence: TGTGCCAGCAGCTTACTCATACAGGGCTATGGCTACACCTTC.

The chain links TRBV30 to TRBJ1-2; TRBD1 aligns across 7 bases. J was trimmed by 4 bases and V by 4 bases; bases with no gene match: 6. CDR1 and CDR2 from the germline V gene are GTSNPN and SVGIG (reference sequence). The CDR3 is 13 amino acids. The CDR3 region is CAWTTGVSYGYTF. The DNA of the CDR3 is TGTGCCTGGACCACAGGGGTGTCCTATGGCTACACCTTC. The full variable domain, rest sourced from reference TRBV30 and TRBJ1-2, is SQTIHQWPATLVQPVGSPLSLECTVEGTSNPNLYWYRQAAGRGLQLLFYSVGIGQISSEVPQNLSASRPQDRQFILSSKKLLLSDSGFYLCAWTTGVSYGYTFGSGTRLTVV.

This clone occurred once. The rearrangement links TRBV6-5 to TRBJ1-4; D gene ambiguous. The germline V gene encodes CDR1 MNHEY and CDR2 SVGAGI. V was clipped by 3 bases and J by 4 bases, with 12 bases between them. There are 15 residues in the CDR3. The CDR3 DNA sequence: TGTGCCAGCAGTTATTTGAGGGAGCTTAATGAAAAACTGTTTTTT. This sequence encodes CASSYLRELNEKLFF.

The V call is TRBV5-6, the J call TRBJ1-1, with D uncertain. The CDR3 is made up of 14 amino acids. Trimming removed 1 base from V and 0 bases from J, with 7 bases in between. The V gene's germline CDR1 is SGHDT and CDR2 YYEEEE. CDR3 sequence: CASSLISVNTEAFF. CDR3 bases: TGTGCCAGCAGCTTGATTTCCGTGAACACTGAAGCTTTCTTT.

The V gene is TRBV29-1, the J gene TRBJ1-3, with TRBD1 matching 8 bases. CDR3 size: 13 residues. Trimming cost V 7 bases and J 8 bases; bases outside gene matches: 10. CDR1 and CDR2 from the germline V gene are SQVTM and ANQGSEA. The CDR3 protein is CSAHGQGIDTIYF. DNA of the CDR3: TGCAGCGCCCACGGACAGGGCATAGACACCATATATTTT. Together with reference TRBV29-1 and TRBJ1-3, the CDR3 gives the full variable domain: SAVISQKPSRDICQRGTSLTIQCQVDSQVTMMFWYRQQPGQSLTLIATANQGSEATYESGFVIDKFPISRPNLTFSTLTVSNMSPEDSSIYLCSAHGQGIDTIYFGEGSWLTVV.

V is TRBV27 and J is TRBJ2-3; D gene uncertain. There are 12 residues in the CDR3. In germline, CDR1 is MNHEY, CDR2 SMNVEV (reference sequence). Trimming cost V 6 bases and J 0 bases, with 4 bases left between them. The CDR3, as DNA: TGTGCCAGCAGCCGTAGCACAGATACGCAGTATTTT. As protein: CASSRSTDTQYF.

V and J are TRBV15 and TRBJ2-7; D remains unclear. V was pared by 0 bases and J by 4 bases, with 7 bases between. This CDR3 contains 13 residues. CDR1 is LNHNV and CDR2 is YYDKDF in the germline V gene (reference sequence). CDR3 region: CATSRDLSYEQYF. For the CDR3, the DNA is TGTGCCACCAGCAGAGACCTCTCTTACGAGCAGTACTTC. Complete variable domain (other parts from reference TRBV15 and TRBJ2-7): DAMVIQNPRYQVTQFGKPVTLSCSQTLNHNVMYWYQQKSSQAPKLLFHYYDKDFNNEADTPDNFQSRRPNTSFCFLDIRSPGLGDTAMYLCATSRDLSYEQYFGPGTRLTVT.

V usage is TRBV7-9 and J usage is TRBJ1-5; no reliable D call. V was pared by 1 base and J by 1 base, with 8 bases between. CDR1 is SEHNR and CDR2 is FQNEAQ in the germline V gene (reference sequence). The CDR3 sequence is 15 residues long. This CDR3 is CASSLGAGSNQPQHF. The CDR3 DNA follows: TGTGCCAGCAGCTTAGGGGCAGGCAGCAATCAGCCCCAGCATTTT.

V and J are TRBV7-2 and TRBJ2-7, with TRBD1 identical over 7 bases. The CDR3 runs to 14 residues. In germline, CDR1 is SGHTA, CDR2 FQGNSA. The V gene end was trimmed by 5 bases and the J gene end by 4 bases; junction bases not matched to a gene: 8. Written as DNA, the CDR3 is TGTGCCAGCAGCCCCGGGACAGCCCTGTACGAGCAGTACTTC. Its protein is CASSPGTALYEQYF.

V and J are TRBV5-1 and TRBJ1-1, with TRBD1 identical over 8 bases. The CDR3 length is 13 residues. Germline trimming cut 3 bases from V and 11 bases from J; bases unmatched to any gene: 9. Germline loops: CDR1 SGHRS, CDR2 YFSETQ. CDR3 residues: CASSSSGQGWAFF. DNA of the CDR3: TGCGCCAGCAGCTCCTCCGGACAGGGTTGGGCTTTCTTT.